This T cell receptor beta chain derives from a study of blood T cell repertoires in COVID-19. Overall study: Spain, Italy and the United States supplied samples that represented acute and convalescent COVID-19.

In the authors' methods: Estimated nucleated cell counts came from reference gene primer amplification. Using immunoSEQ multiplex PCR, the repertoire was profiled, and TCRdb retains in-frame clones only, with some absent. The D gene and trimming were derived from the DNA, and the V and J assignments and clone size from that table. The data show around 320,000 clones, around 89% seen once. This sequence was found in a woman aged 30 to 39 who had recovered from COVID-19. Material: peripheral blood.

The CDR3 DNA reads TGTGCCACCAGTAGAACAGGGCTAGCGGGGGACACAGATACGCAGTATTTT. Translation gives CATSRTGLAGDTDTQYF. V usage is TRBV24-1 and J usage is TRBJ2-3; TRBD2 aligns across 10 bases. The CDR3 sequence is 17 residues long. Per germline, CDR1 KGHDR and CDR2 SFDVKD. V dropped 6 bases and J dropped 2; count of bases not matched to a gene: 10.